Listed here is a single T cell receptor (beta chain). Its antigen specificity is not known. Base qualities are missing; no much larger clone stands one base away. The cohort was made up of approximately 670 healthy bone marrow donors. At the time of sampling, all cohort members were nominally healthy, though unrecorded immune exposures were likely present. The donor tested CMV seropositive, placing the donor among the 310 or so seropositive members of the cohort. A peripheral blood sample was provided by each donor, and peripheral blood mononuclear cells were used for TCR beta sequencing. Genomic DNA was extracted from the blood cell samples with the Qiagen DNeasy Blood Extraction Kit. The data originate from a study of cytomegalovirus exposure and HLA in healthy donors (dated by TCRdb to 2016 to 2017). Some background on the complete study: According to an earlier analysis of around 600 of the donors, 150 million to 200 million T cells yielded 100 million or so unique TCR beta sequences and approximately 300 Gb of sequence data. An early release covering over 500 HLA-typed donors comprised about 290 gigabases of sequencing data and tens of millions of unique TCR sequences. Of the 300 to 500 genotyped donors, approximately 80% were placed in the genetic ancestry cluster associated with self-reported Caucasian donors. The study aimed to test whether cataloging public T cell receptors could reveal signatures of past pathogen exposure. Using immunosequencing, the study profiled T cell repertoires from around 670 subjects and related those repertoires to cytomegalovirus serostatus. A separate validation cohort of some 130 different subjects was used in addition to the 666-subject first cohort. To predict cytomegalovirus infection status, the study brought together high-throughput TCR immunosequencing, statistical association of individual TCRs with disease status, and machine learning. A later analysis re-examined previously published TCR beta repertoires from about 700 donors and added high-resolution HLA genotyping to investigate patterns of TCR occurrence. Rather than using new phenotypic data, the later analysis identified candidate immune exposures from TCR beta sequences and from how often those sequences occurred across donors. To decide whether each TCR beta V gene segment behaved as functional or pseudogenic, an earlier analysis of approximately 590 of the donors relied on high-throughput TCR beta sequencing. Donor age, sex, ethnicity and CMV serostatus were compiled alongside the repertoire data. A later genetic analysis took genome-wide SNP genotypes for about 55% of the roughly 670 donors and used that subset as a discovery cohort. All discovery cohort repertoires had been generated on a single sequencing platform. Class I and class II HLA loci were covered by the typing at four-digit resolution. Typing coverage varied by locus: about 620-640 donors for A, B, C, DRB1 and DQB1; around 560 for DQA1; over 600 for DPA1; 450 to 480 for DPB1. Because of strong linkage in the cohort, 4 to 6 DR-DQ haplotypes were treated as single units for association and clustering. Among several hundred genotyped donors of the cohort, an average of around 240,000 unique TCR beta nucleotide sequences was sequenced per donor, of which about 18% were non-productive.

From the germline V gene, CDR1 is SGHTA and CDR2 is FQGNSA. Trimming costs V 7 bases and J 4 bases, and their ends lie 20 bases apart. The CDR3, cysteine through phenylalanine, is 15 amino acids long. Only CDR3 DNA remains: 45 bases, in frame from the first base. The receptor library was made with the immunoSEQ multiplex PCR assay. A mixture of 60 forward primers for TCR Vbeta segments and 13 reverse primers for TCR Jbeta segments was used in the multiplex PCR. A multiplex PCR assay on genomic DNA amplified the CDR3 region of rearranged TCR beta genes. Amplified TCR beta libraries were sequenced as 87-base-pair reads on the Illumina HiSeq System. For the original study's pipeline: In a later analysis, about 80 million unique TCR beta chains were counted across the 500 to 850 repertoires, and around 10 million of these chains were shared by at least two donors. Raw reads were error-corrected and collapsed into unique sequences with a nearest-neighbor algorithm that merged closely related sequences to remove PCR and sequencing errors. Alignment of CDR3 sequences to IMGT reference sequences was used to assign V, D and J gene segments. For a sequence to be retained, a match of at least six nucleotides to both a V gene segment and a J gene segment was required. Rearrangements were called productive when the CDR3 lacked stop codons and stayed in frame with V and J; all others were non-productive. CDR3 was defined according to IMGT convention as the region running from the second conserved V-encoded cysteine to the conserved J-encoded phenylalanine. The earlier analysis of about 610 of the donors excluded sequences that lacked an unambiguous match to a single V gene segment. In an earlier analysis of around 600 of the donors, V segments were called functional above 56.7% productive rearrangements and were called segregating when the between-donor standard deviation exceeded 5%. A statistical classification framework was developed to diagnose cytomegalovirus status using the catalog of TCR beta chain sequences. In a later analysis, V and J genes were assigned by comparing TCR nucleotide sequences against IMGT/GENE-DB human TR gene sequences. The TCRdist pipeline was used in a later analysis to assign CDR3 sequences and most-parsimonious VDJ recombination scenarios. In a later analysis, each TCR beta chain was defined by its CDR3 amino acid sequence together with its V-gene family, and reads lacking a unique V-gene family were excluded. As a way to deal with suspected cross-contamination and a sequencing artifact, a later analysis dropped nearly 600 nucleotide sequences that were highly shared and had low generation probability. In a later analysis, a clonal expansion index for each public chain was calculated from normalized within-repertoire ranks of inferred template counts. In a later analysis, generation probabilities were computed with a VDJ recombination model fitted to out-of-frame rearrangements, and the resulting probabilities were checked against IGoR. Hypergeometric tests were used in a later analysis to score TCR-TCR, TCR-HLA and TCR-CMV co-occurrence, with a repertoire-size bias correction applied to the TCR pairs. In a later analysis, false discovery rates were estimated by permuting HLA or CMV assignments 20 times. A later analysis grouped co-occurring TCRs with DBSCAN, adding TCRdist sequence similarity when clustering within HLA-allele-positive subsets. Co-occurrence clustering excluded repertoires with fewer than 30,000 or more than 120,000 public chains, plus five with anomalous nucleotide sharing. TCRdb limited this immuneACCESS table to in-frame rearrangements with V and J called. A share of clones is missing; checked studies link under half to unresolved V genes, and the rest is unexplained. V, J and clone size reflect that table, while D and trimming were determined from the DNA. Present in this sample are tens of thousands of clones, approximately 70% of which were seen just once. Around 15% of the sample goes to the ten largest clones.

Results the study describes overall, beyond this receptor: Linkage disequilibrium might explain the correlated functional status among segregating V segments, but an unknown experimental factor could not be ruled out. In a later analysis, HLA-associated TCR beta chains were found to be more clonally expanded and to have lower generation probabilities than equally common non-associated chains. When HLA alleles, especially DR and DQ, strongly co-occurred, attributing TCR associations to individual alleles was difficult. This cohort had only TCR beta chains sequenced, and the lack of alpha or paired-chain data limited which features could be detected. Approximately 18 rarely observed V segments, including chromosome 9 orphons, were excluded from the earlier analysis of approximately 600 of the donors because counts were too low. A further reported finding was that TCR beta sequences accurately predicted the HLA-A and HLA-B alleles for most subjects in the first cohort. HLA typing was unavailable for some donors at each locus, so association tests used only the typed subset. According to a later analysis, most CMV-associated TCR beta chains appeared to be HLA-restricted, and the HLA associations seemed to be driven largely by CMV exposure. It was suggested by the authors that the approach could potentially be generalized to other disease states and immunological phenotypes. CMV serostatus was the only immune exposure information available for the cohort. A later analysis reported that several top co-occurrence clusters appeared linked to parvovirus B19, influenza, CMV and Epstein-Barr virus. A later analysis found that TCR association rates varied across HLA loci, with DRB1 alleles showing the most associated TCRs and HLA-C alleles the fewest. In vitro tests confirmed that a few of the cytomegalovirus-associated TCR beta chains recognize cytomegalovirus antigens. In a later analysis, 15,000 to 20,000 TCR beta sequences were associated with specific HLA alleles at a false discovery rate of 0.05. The 87-base-pair reads could not distinguish some IMGT-functional V segments, including TRBV6-2 and TRBV6-3, so those segments were excluded. A group of highly shared sequence variants was considered likely to be a technical artifact of the sequencing pipeline. In the study, roughly 160 TCR beta chains were listed as associated with cytomegalovirus. Most TCR sequences were observed very rarely across donors, whereas some public TCRs were present in many individuals. In a later genetic analysis, a missense DCLRE1C variant was associated with V-gene and J-gene trimming of TCR beta chains, and the association was replicated in an independent cohort. Compared with the roughly 720-donor mean, donors in an Asian-associated ancestry cluster had fewer N-insertions in productive TCRs, according to a later genetic analysis. The presence/absence analyses assumed that sequencing depth was roughly uniform across donors, and that assumption may not be true. The classifier was reported to diagnose cytomegalovirus status with high specificity and sensitivity in both the original cohort and the validation cohort. In an earlier analysis of over 550 of the donors, most TCR beta V segments were observed in productive rearrangements about 87% or about 30% of the time, broadly matching IMGT annotations.

The TCR sequence derives from a male donor in good health and CMV-seropositive. Sequencing was done on a sample of PBMCs. The chain is encoded by TRBV7-2 joined to TRBJ2-7; the D segment could be TRBD1, given 7 matching bases. The DNA is TGTGCCAGCACCCTCAGGGGGGCGCATTCGTACGAGCAGTACTTC. It translates as CASTLRGAHSYEQYF.